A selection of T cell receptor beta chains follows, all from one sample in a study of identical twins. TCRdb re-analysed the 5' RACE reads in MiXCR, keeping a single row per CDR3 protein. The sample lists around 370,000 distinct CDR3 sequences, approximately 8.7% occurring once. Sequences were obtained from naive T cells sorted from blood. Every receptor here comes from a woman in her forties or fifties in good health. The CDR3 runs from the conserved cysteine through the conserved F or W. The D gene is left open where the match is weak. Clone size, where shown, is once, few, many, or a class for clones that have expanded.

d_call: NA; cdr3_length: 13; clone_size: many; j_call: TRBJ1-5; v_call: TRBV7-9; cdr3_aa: CASSPPGGFPQHF; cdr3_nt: TGTGCCAGCAGCCCCCCGGGAGGGTTTCCCCAGCATTTT
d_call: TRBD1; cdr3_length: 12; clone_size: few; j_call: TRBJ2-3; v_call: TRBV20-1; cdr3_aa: CSALQGADTQYF; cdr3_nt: TGCAGTGCACTACAGGGGGCAGATACGCAGTATTTT
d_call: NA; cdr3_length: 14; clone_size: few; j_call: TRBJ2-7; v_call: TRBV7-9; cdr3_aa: CASTAGHLLYEQYF; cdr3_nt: TGTGCCAGCACCGCGGGACACCTACTCTACGAGCAGTACTTC
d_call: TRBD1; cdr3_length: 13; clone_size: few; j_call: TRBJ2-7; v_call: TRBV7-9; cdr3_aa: CASSWDRVYEQYF; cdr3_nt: TGTGCCAGCAGCTGGGACAGGGTCTACGAGCAGTACTTC
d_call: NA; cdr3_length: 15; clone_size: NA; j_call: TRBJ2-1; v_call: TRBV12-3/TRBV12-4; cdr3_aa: CASRVEGFSYNEQFF; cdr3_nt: TGTGCCAGCAGGGTTGAGGGGTTCTCCTACAATGAGCAGTTCTTC
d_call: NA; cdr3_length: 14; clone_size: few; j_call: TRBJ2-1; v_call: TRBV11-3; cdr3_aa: CASSLGLSNNEQFF; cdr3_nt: TGTGCCAGCAGCTTAGGCCTATCTAACAATGAGCAGTTCTTC
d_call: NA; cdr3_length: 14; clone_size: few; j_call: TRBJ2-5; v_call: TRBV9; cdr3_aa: CASSPDSGLETQYF; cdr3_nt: TGTGCCAGCAGCCCCGACTCCGGGTTGGAGACCCAGTACTTC
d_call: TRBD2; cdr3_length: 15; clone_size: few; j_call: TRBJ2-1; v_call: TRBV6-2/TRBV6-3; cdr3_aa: CASFPRSGRHGEQFF; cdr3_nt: TGTGCCAGCTTCCCCCGGAGCGGGAGGCACGGTGAGCAGTTCTTC
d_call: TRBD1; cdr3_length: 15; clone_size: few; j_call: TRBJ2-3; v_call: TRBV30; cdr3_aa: CAWSVGQQGADTQYF; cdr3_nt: TGTGCCTGGAGTGTAGGACAACAGGGGGCAGATACGCAGTATTTT
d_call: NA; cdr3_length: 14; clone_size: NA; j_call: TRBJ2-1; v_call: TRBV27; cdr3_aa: CASTGLKTYNEQFF; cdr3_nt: TGTGCCAGCACCGGACTGAAGACCTACAATGAGCAGTTCTTC
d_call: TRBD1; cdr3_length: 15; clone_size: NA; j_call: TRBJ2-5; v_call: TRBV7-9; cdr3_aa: CASSLQTGGVETQYF; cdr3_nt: TGTGCCAGCAGCTTACAAACAGGGGGCGTGGAGACCCAGTACTTC
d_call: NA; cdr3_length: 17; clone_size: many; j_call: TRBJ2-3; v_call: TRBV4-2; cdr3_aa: CASSRSRTVGGTDTQYF; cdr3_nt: TGTGCCAGCTCCCGGAGTAGAACGGTGGGAGGCACAGATACGCAGTATTTT
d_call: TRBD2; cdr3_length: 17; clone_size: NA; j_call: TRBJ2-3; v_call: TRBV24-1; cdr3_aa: CATSDPTRGRALDTQYF; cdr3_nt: TGTGCCACCAGTGACCCAACACGCGGGAGGGCCTTAGATACGCAGTATTTT
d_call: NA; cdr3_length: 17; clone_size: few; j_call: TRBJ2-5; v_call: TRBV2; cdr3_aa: CASSAVTVGPLQETQYF; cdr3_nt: TGTGCCAGCAGCGCAGTGACGGTAGGGCCTCTTCAAGAGACCCAGTACTTC
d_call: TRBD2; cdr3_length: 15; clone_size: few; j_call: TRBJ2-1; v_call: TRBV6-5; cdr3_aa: CASSIRLATGNEQFF; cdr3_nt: TGTGCCAGCAGTATTAGACTAGCTACGGGCAATGAGCAGTTCTTC
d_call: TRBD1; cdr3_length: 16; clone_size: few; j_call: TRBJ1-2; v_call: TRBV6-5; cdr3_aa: CASSPGTGTRAVGYTF; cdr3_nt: TGTGCCAGCAGTCCCGGGACAGGGACAAGGGCAGTAGGCTACACCTTC
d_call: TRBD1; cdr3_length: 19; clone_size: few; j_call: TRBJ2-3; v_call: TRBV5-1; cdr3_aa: CASSSRTGKRQLSDSTQYF; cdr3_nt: TGCGCCAGCAGCTCCCGGACAGGGAAGAGGCAACTATCCGATTCTACGCAGTATTTT
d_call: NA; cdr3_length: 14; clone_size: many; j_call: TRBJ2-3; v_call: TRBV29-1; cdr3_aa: CSVKTELTKDTQYF; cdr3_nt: TGCAGCGTTAAGACAGAATTAACGAAGGATACGCAGTATTTT
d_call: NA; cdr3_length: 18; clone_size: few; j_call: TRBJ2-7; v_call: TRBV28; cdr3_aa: CASSLQHGGTGRTYEQYF; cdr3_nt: TGTGCCAGCAGTTTACAACACGGAGGAACGGGGAGGACCTACGAGCAGTACTTC
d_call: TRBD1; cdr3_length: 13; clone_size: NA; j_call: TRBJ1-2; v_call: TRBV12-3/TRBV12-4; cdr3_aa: CASSLMDRVDYPF; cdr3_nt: TGTGCCAGCAGTTTGATGGACAGGGTGGACTACCCCTTC
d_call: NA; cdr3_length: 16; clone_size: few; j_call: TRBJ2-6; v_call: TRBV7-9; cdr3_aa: CASSLARPSGANVLTF; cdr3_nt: TGTGCCAGCAGCTTAGCGAGGCCCTCTGGGGCCAACGTCCTGACTTTC
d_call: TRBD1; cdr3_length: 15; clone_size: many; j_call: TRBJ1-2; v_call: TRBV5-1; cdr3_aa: CASSLEGQGVYGYTF; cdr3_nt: TGCGCCAGCAGCTTGGAGGGACAGGGGGTCTATGGCTACACCTTC
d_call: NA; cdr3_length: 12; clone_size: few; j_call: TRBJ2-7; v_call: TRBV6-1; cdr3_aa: CASSEAKGEQYF; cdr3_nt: TGTGCCAGCAGTGAAGCAAAGGGGGAGCAGTACTTC
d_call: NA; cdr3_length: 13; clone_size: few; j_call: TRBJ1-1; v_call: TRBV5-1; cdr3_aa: CASSPQQGTEAFF; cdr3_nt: TGCGCCAGCAGCCCCCAACAGGGAACTGAAGCTTTCTTT
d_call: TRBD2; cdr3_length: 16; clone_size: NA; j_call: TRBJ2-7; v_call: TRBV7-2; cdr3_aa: CASSLAASGRSYEQYF; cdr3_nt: TGTGCCAGCAGCTTAGCGGCGAGCGGGAGGTCCTACGAGCAGTACTTC
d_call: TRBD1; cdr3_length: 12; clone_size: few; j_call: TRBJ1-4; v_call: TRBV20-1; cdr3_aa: CSARGQYEKLFF; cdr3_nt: TGCAGTGCTAGGGGACAGTATGAAAAACTGTTTTTT
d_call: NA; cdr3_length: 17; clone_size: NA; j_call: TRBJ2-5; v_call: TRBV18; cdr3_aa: CASSPELWGSGKETQYF; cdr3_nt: TGTGCCAGCTCACCCGAGTTATGGGGGAGCGGTAAAGAGACCCAGTACTTC
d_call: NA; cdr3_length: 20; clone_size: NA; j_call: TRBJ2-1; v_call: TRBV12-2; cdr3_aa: CASRLVGLAADSQGYNEQFF; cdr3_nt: TGTGCAAGTCGCTTAGTCGGGCTAGCGGCCGATTCTCAAGGTTACAATGAGCAGTTCTTC
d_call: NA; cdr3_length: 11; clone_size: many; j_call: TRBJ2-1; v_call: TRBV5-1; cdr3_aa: CASSLANEQFF; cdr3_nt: TGCGCCAGCAGCTTGGCCAATGAGCAGTTCTTC
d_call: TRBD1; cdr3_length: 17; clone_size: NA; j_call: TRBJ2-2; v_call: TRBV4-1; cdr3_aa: CASSQDWDRGGTGELFF; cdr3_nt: TGCGCCAGCAGCCAAGATTGGGACAGGGGGGGAACCGGGGAGCTGTTTTTT
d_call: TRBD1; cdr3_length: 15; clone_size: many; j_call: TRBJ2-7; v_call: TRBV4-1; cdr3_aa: CASSQPGTGPYEQYF; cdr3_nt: TGCGCCAGCAGCCAACCCGGGACAGGGCCCTACGAGCAGTACTTC
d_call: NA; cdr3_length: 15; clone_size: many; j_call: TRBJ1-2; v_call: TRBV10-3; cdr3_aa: CAMSAVVRGDYGYTF; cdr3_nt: TGTGCCATGAGTGCTGTTGTTCGGGGAGACTATGGCTACACCTTC
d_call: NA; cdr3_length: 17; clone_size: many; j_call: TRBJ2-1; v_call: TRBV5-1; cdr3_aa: CASNGGFSGGRNNEQFF; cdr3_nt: TGCGCCAGCAATGGTGGTTTTAGCGGAGGAAGGAACAATGAGCAGTTCTTC
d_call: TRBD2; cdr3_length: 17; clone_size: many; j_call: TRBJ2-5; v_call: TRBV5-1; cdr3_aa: CASSLARLAGSQETQYF; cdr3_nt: TGCGCCAGCAGCTTGGCCCGACTAGCGGGAAGCCAAGAGACCCAGTACTTC
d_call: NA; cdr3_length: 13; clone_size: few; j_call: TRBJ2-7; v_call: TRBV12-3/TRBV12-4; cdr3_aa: CASSLASGLEQYF; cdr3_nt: TGTGCCAGCAGTTTAGCGTCAGGGCTCGAGCAGTACTTC